The rows below give T cell receptor beta chains drawn from one sample of a study of blood T cells in healthy people across ages. A single record per CDR3 protein comes from TCRdb applying MiXCR to the 5' RACE reads. The table lists a few hundred thousand distinct CDR3 sequences, roughly 28% of them singletons. The specimen was blood. Receptors were obtained from a woman in her seventies in good health. Each CDR3 is given with its conserved first and last residue. D genes are given only for firm matches. Rows give clone size only sometimes, using once, few, many, or a class for an expanded clone.

clone size: few; D gene: TRBD2; J gene: TRBJ2-5; V gene: TRBV6-2/TRBV6-3; CDR3 DNA: TGTGCCAGCAGTTACCCCCTGGGAGGGGACCCGCAAGAGACCCAGTACTTC; CDR3 protein: CASSYPLGGDPQETQYF
clone size: few; D gene: TRBD2; J gene: TRBJ2-7; V gene: TRBV28; CDR3 DNA: TGTGCCAGCACTCTGCTAGCGGGGGGCTCCTACGAGCAGTACTTC; CDR3 protein: CASTLLAGGSYEQYF
clone size: few; D gene: NA; J gene: TRBJ1-1; V gene: TRBV5-1; CDR3 DNA: TGCGCCAGCAGCGGGGTGGGAGACGGCACTGAAGCTTTCTTT; CDR3 protein: CASSGVGDGTEAFF
clone size: few; D gene: NA; J gene: TRBJ2-3; V gene: TRBV5-1; CDR3 DNA: TGCGCCAGCAGCTTGGTTGGGGTCACAAATACGCAGTATTTT; CDR3 protein: CASSLVGVTNTQYF
clone size: few; D gene: NA; J gene: TRBJ2-1; V gene: TRBV6-5; CDR3 DNA: TGTGCCAGCAGAAACGACAGGACTTACAATGAGCAGTTCTTC; CDR3 protein: CASRNDRTYNEQFF
clone size: NA; D gene: TRBD2; J gene: TRBJ2-5; V gene: TRBV9; CDR3 DNA: TGTGCCAGCAGCGTAGGGCCAGCGGGGGTGTTCCAAGAGACCCAGTACTTC; CDR3 protein: CASSVGPAGVFQETQYF
clone size: NA; D gene: NA; J gene: TRBJ2-3; V gene: TRBV7-9; CDR3 DNA: TGTGCCAGCACCAAAAAGGGAACTAGTTTAGGAGGCGCAGATACGCAGTATTTT; CDR3 protein: CASTKKGTSLGGADTQYF
clone size: NA; D gene: NA; J gene: TRBJ1-3; V gene: TRBV12-5; CDR3 DNA: TGTGCTAGTGGTTTAGGGATTTCAGGAAACACCATATATTTT; CDR3 protein: CASGLGISGNTIYF
clone size: NA; D gene: TRBD1; J gene: TRBJ1-6; V gene: TRBV18; CDR3 DNA: TGTGCCAGCTCACCAAAACCGCGGACAGGGACCAATTCACCCCTCCACTTT; CDR3 protein: CASSPKPRTGTNSPLHF
clone size: few; D gene: TRBD1; J gene: TRBJ2-1; V gene: TRBV10-2; CDR3 DNA: TGCGCCAGCAGTGAGCAGGGGGCCTTCAATGAGCAGTTCTTC; CDR3 protein: CASSEQGAFNEQFF
clone size: many; D gene: NA; J gene: TRBJ1-6; V gene: TRBV4-1; CDR3 DNA: TGCGCCAGCAGCCAAGATAACGCAGGACGATCACCCCTCCACTTT; CDR3 protein: CASSQDNAGRSPLHF
clone size: NA; D gene: NA; J gene: TRBJ2-7; V gene: TRBV4-1; CDR3 DNA: TGCGCCAGCAGCCAAGAATTCAGGACATCGACCTACGAGCAGTACTTC; CDR3 protein: CASSQEFRTSTYEQYF
clone size: NA; D gene: TRBD2; J gene: TRBJ2-1; V gene: TRBV23-1; CDR3 DNA: TGCGCCAGCAGTCAATCTATTAGCGGGGGGTTCTCCTACAATGAGCAGTTCTTC; CDR3 protein: CASSQSISGGFSYNEQFF
clone size: few; D gene: NA; J gene: TRBJ2-6; V gene: TRBV25-1; CDR3 DNA: TGTGCCAGCAGTGAACAGGGGGGTAGTGGGGCCAACGTCCTGACTTTC; CDR3 protein: CASSEQGGSGANVLTF
clone size: few; D gene: TRBD1; J gene: TRBJ1-4; V gene: TRBV27; CDR3 DNA: TGTGCCAGCAGTCCACAGGGGGCTGGTAATGAAAAACTGTTTTTT; CDR3 protein: CASSPQGAGNEKLFF
clone size: few; D gene: NA; J gene: TRBJ2-1; V gene: TRBV4-2; CDR3 DNA: TGTGCCAGCAGCGGGCTTGGGGACTACAATGAGCAGTTCTTC; CDR3 protein: CASSGLGDYNEQFF
clone size: few; D gene: TRBD1; J gene: TRBJ1-1; V gene: TRBV12-3/TRBV12-4; CDR3 DNA: TGTGCCAGCAGTTCCGTCCGGACAGGGGCGATGAACACTGAAGCTTTCTTT; CDR3 protein: CASSSVRTGAMNTEAFF
clone size: few; D gene: NA; J gene: TRBJ1-1; V gene: TRBV10-3; CDR3 DNA: TGTGCCATCAGTGGAAACGGTGAAGCTTTCTTT; CDR3 protein: CAISGNGEAFF
clone size: NA; D gene: TRBD1; J gene: TRBJ2-5; V gene: TRBV2; CDR3 DNA: TGTGCCAGCAGTGACGGCAGGGGGCTAGGAGAGACCCAGTACTTC; CDR3 protein: CASSDGRGLGETQYF
clone size: few; D gene: NA; J gene: TRBJ2-3; V gene: TRBV25-1; CDR3 DNA: TGTGCCAGCAGTTCGACGTGGGGGGTGGATACGCAGTATTTT; CDR3 protein: CASSSTWGVDTQYF
clone size: NA; D gene: NA; J gene: TRBJ1-2; V gene: TRBV6-1; CDR3 DNA: TGTGCCAGCAGTTCCTATTTCAACTATGGCTACACCTTC; CDR3 protein: CASSSYFNYGYTF
clone size: few; D gene: NA; J gene: TRBJ2-5; V gene: TRBV5-1; CDR3 DNA: TGCGCCAGCAGCGGACAGGGAGGGCAAGAGACCCAGTACTTC; CDR3 protein: CASSGQGGQETQYF
clone size: NA; D gene: TRBD2; J gene: TRBJ2-5; V gene: TRBV20-1; CDR3 DNA: TGCAGTTCCGGAACCGGGACTAGCTGGGAGACCCAGTACTTC; CDR3 protein: CSSGTGTSWETQYF